The sequence of this TCR beta chain was determined in a study of T cell repertoires in cytomegalovirus infection. Study at large: It was the public TCR beta signatures that indicated both CMV infection and matching HLA type. Overall study findings and caveats: Clonotypes of TCR beta that were HLA-C-restricted and CMV-specific dominated the ex vivo response.

This clonotype was seen at least ten times. As yet, its antigen is unknown. This CDR3 is 13 amino acids long. V dropped 6 bases and J dropped 1 base, with 10 bases sitting between them. From germline, CDR1 is SGHTA and CDR2 FQGNSA. TCRdb called the reads again in MiXCR, with one record for every CDR3 protein. Of around 330,000 distinct CDR3 sequences listed, 17% were seen once; the top ten hold 9.5% to 15%. Source material: PBMCs. The V gene is TRBV7-2, the J gene TRBJ2-7; the D gene is possibly TRBD2 (5 bases). The TCR sequence derives from a human donor in good health (CMV status not recorded). Some clones in this sample may be carry-over from other donors' samples. For the CDR3, the DNA is TGTGCCAGCAGGTGGACTCCTTCCTACGAGCAGTACTTC. The encoded protein is CASRWTPSYEQYF.